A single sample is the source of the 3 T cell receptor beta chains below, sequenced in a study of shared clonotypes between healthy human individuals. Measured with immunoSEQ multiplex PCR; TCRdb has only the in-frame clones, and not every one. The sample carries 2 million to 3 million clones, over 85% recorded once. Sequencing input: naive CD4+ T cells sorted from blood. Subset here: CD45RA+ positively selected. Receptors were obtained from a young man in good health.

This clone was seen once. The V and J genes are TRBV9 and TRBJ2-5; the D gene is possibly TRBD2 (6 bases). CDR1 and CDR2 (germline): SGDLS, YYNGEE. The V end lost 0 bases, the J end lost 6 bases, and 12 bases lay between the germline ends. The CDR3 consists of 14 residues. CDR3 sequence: CASSVEAGRKTQYF. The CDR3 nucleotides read TGTGCCAGCAGCGTAGAGGCGGGGAGAAAGACCCAGTACTTC.

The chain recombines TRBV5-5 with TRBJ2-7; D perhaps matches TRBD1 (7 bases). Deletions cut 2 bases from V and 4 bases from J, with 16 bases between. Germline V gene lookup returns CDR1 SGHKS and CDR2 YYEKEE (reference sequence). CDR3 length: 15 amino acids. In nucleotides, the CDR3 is TGTGCCAGCAGCTTCGGCGGGACAGACTTATACGAGCAGTACTTC. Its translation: CASSFGGTDLYEQYF.

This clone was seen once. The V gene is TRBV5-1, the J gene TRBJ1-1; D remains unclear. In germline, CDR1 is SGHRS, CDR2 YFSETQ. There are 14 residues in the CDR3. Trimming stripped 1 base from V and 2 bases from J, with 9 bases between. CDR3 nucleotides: TGCGCCAGCAGCTTGCCACAGTTAAACACTGAAGCTTTCTTT. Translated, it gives CASSLPQLNTEAFF.